This TCR beta chain was sequenced for a study of OX40 agonist ivuxolimab in advanced cancers. For the study at large: The patients received agonistic anti-OX40 (CD134) antibody ivuxolimab. Dose-escalation patients suffered from hepatocellular carcinoma, melanoma, renal cell or head and neck cancer. Study-wide points: Averaged across samples, CD8+ T cells carried more expanded clones than CD4+ did. Doses of 0.1 to 3.0 mg/kg were accompanied by clonal expansion of CD4+ and CD8+ blood T cells by week 6.

V shed 3 bases and J 5 bases; nucleotides not matched to a gene: 6. In germline, CDR1 is GTSNPN, CDR2 SVGIG (reference sequence). The CDR3 extends over 15 amino acids. A word on this clone: No antigen is known for it.

The data were produced by immunoSEQ multiplex PCR, yet TCRdb's version contains in-frame clones alone and is incomplete. This repertoire shows fewer than 45,000 clones, 89% found once; its top ten account for around 0.5%. The rearrangement joins TRBV30 to TRBJ1-6; 8 bases map to TRBD1. The sequence was collected from an adult with an advanced solid tumor such as melanoma, head and neck, liver or kidney cancer. This sample comprised CD4+ or CD8+ T cells sorted from blood, obtained in a trial of the OX40 agonist ivuxolimab. The CDR3 sequence: CAWSYGQGNNSPLHF. The CDR3, as DNA: TGTGCCTGGAGCTATGGACAGGGAAATAATTCACCCCTCCACTTT.